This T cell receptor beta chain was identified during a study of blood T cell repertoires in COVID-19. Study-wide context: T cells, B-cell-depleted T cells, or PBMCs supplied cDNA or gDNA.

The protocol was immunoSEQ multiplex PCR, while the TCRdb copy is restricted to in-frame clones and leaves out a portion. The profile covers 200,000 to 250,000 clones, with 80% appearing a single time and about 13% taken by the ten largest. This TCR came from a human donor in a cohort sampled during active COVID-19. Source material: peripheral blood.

In DNA, the CDR3 is TGTGCCATCAGTGAGTCTCAGGGTAACTCCTACGAGCAGTACTTC. Amino acids: CAISESQGNSYEQYF. This sequence joins TRBV10-3 and TRBJ2-7; D is possibly TRBD1 (5 bases). The CDR3 extends over 15 amino acids. The V end was cut by 0 bases, the J end by 0 bases, with 9 bases between. Germline V gene sequence: CDR1 ENHRY, CDR2 SYGVKD.